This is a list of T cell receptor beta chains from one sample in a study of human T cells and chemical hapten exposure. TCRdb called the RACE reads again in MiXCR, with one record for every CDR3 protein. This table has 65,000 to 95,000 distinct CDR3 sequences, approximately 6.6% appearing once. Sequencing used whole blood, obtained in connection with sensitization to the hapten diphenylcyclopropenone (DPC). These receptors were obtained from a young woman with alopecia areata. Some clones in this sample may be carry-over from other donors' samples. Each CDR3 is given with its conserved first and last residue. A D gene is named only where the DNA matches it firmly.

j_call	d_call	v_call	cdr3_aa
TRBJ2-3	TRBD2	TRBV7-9	CASSLLAGVHTDTQYF
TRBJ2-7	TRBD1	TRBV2	CATTGQGAKVRHEQYF
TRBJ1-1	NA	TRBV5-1	CASTISMNTEAFF
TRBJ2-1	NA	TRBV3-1	CASRETGYNEQFF
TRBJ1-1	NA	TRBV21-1	CASSKRDRGLEAFF
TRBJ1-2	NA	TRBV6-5	CASSYGVNYGYTF
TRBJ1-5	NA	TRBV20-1	CSASRGWGRSSNQPQHF
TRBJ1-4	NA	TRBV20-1	CSASTGSPRDEKLFF
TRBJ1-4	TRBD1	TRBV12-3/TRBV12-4	CASVSGTGYNEKLFF
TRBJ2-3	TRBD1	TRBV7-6	CASSLATGTGTDTQYF
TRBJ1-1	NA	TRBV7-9	CASSLAAGTNTEAFF
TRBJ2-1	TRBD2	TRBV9	CASSASGGDNNEQFF
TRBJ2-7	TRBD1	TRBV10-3	CAISEGQSYEQYF
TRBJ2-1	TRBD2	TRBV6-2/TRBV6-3	CASSSHPRTRQYNEQFF
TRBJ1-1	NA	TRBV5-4	CASSLRGEMNTEAFF
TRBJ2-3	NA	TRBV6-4	CATSRGGGTDTQYF